This TCR beta chain was documented in a study of blood T cells in healthy people across ages. For the study at large: Per every two T cells, about one barcoded beta molecule was captured by template switching. Study-wide results and caveats: A roughly linear fall in TCR beta diversity per million T cells was seen with increasing age.

This clonotype was seen more than once but under ten times. The target antigen is unknown. Losses at the gene ends were 3 bases for V and 11 bases for J; bases not matched to a gene: 5. CDR1 is SGHTA, CDR2 FQGTGA, per germline. The CDR3 is made up of 13 amino acids. The use of a sample-barcoded 5' primer and a J-beta primer mix characterized a second PCR of roughly 7 to 11 cycles. TCRdb ran MiXCR on the 5' RACE reads and lists one entry per CDR3 protein. The sample carries roughly 800,000 distinct CDR3 sequences, about a quarter recorded once. This same sample was also part of a study on T cells of mothers and their children. As that study records: A few healthy Caucasian mothers, along with their six children, served as the donors.

The chain recombines TRBV7-3 with TRBJ2-2; 8 bases map to TRBD1. This clonotype was sampled from a boy between 10 and 17 years old in good health. The sequencing sample was made of blood. CDR3 nucleotide sequence: TGTGCCAGCAGCTTCGTAACAGGGGGAGAGCTGTTTTTT. It translates to CASSFVTGGELFF.